A single sample is the source of the 6 T cell receptor beta chains below, sequenced in a study of shared clonotypes between healthy human individuals (dated by TCRdb to the early 2020s). Libraries were prepared through the immunoSEQ multiplex PCR assay. In its TCRdb copy, this immuneACCESS table keeps in-frame sequences only and misses some clones. Where compared with another copy, unresolved V genes explain less than half of these, and the others have no known cause. The sample table lists 2 million to 2.5 million clones, almost 96% of them with a count of one. The ten top clones hold roughly 0.13% of the sample. Material for sequencing was naive CD4+ T cells sorted from blood. This specimen's cell subset or site label, interpreted: CD45RA+ positively selected. Receptor source: a man aged 18 to 30 in good health.

Here the CDR3 reads CASSAGTGRNTIYF. CDR3 in DNA: TGCGCCAGCAGCGCGGGGACAGGCCGAAACACCATATATTTT. The chain employs TRBV5-1 and TRBJ1-3, with 8 bases identical to TRBD1. The CDR3 is made up of 14 amino acids. Trimming removed 4 bases from V and 5 bases from J; junction bases left unmatched: 5. Germline V gene sequence: CDR1 SGHRS, CDR2 YFSETQ.

The chain employs TRBV9 and TRBJ2-3; 9 bases map to TRBD1. In germline, CDR1 is SGDLS, CDR2 YYNGEE. V was clipped by 3 bases and J by 5 bases; unmatched bases: 7. This CDR3 has 15 residues. CDR3 protein: CASSAGQGTEDTQYF. CDR3 bases: TGTGCCAGCAGCGCGGGACAGGGAACGGAAGATACGCAGTATTTT.

The genes are TRBV19 and TRBJ1-1; 7 nucleotides line up with TRBD1. V lost 5 bases, J lost 6 bases, and 9 bases stayed unmatched. Germline CDR1 LNHDA, CDR2 SQIVND (reference sequence). The CDR3 is 14 amino acids. CDR3 in amino acids: CASSQRQGLAEAFF. The CDR3 DNA is TGTGCCAGTAGTCAAAGACAGGGTTTGGCTGAAGCTTTCTTT.

The V gene is TRBV18, the J gene TRBJ2-7; D may be TRBD2 (6 bases). The V gene lost 6 bases and the J gene lost 2 bases, with 11 bases spanning the gap. Germline CDR1 and CDR2: KGHSH and LQKENI. The CDR3 loop spans 13 amino acids. The CDR3 spells CASSSGEPYEQYF. As DNA, the CDR3 is TGTGCCAGCTCTTCGGGGGAACCCTACGAGCAGTACTTC.

V usage is TRBV6-1 and J usage is TRBJ2-4, with a tentative D call TRBD1 (6 bases). Between the trimmed V and J ends, which lost 2 bases and 12 bases, there was a span of 20 bases. CDR1 and CDR2 (germline): MNHNS, SASEGT. There are 15 residues in the CDR3. DNA of the CDR3: TGTGCCAGCAGTGAATCGCAGGGGTCCCCTGGGGGTCAGTACTTC. Its protein product is CASSESQGSPGGQYF.

The gene calls are TRBV5-6 and TRBJ2-5; D tentatively fits TRBD1 or TRBD2 (5 bases each). Germline loops: CDR1 SGHDT, CDR2 YYEEEE. Trimming removed 1 base at V and 5 bases at J, with 9 bases between. The CDR3 contains 13 residues. The CDR3 nucleotides read TGTGCCAGCAGCTTGTATGGGGGTGAGACCCAGTACTTC. Protein: CASSLYGGETQYF.